Listed below are T cell receptor beta chains from one sample, sequenced in a study of T cells in localized non-small cell lung cancer. Libraries were prepared by immunoSEQ multiplex PCR; TCRdb keeps only in-frame clonotypes and omits some of them. The data hold 75,000 to 90,000 clones, with 84% observed a single time. Sequences were derived from peripheral blood, sampled before any cancer treatment. Every receptor here comes from a man aged 40 to 70 with stage I lung adenocarcinoma. CDR3s include the opening cysteine and the closing phenylalanine or tryptophan. The D gene is left open where the match is weak. The size entry is marked missing in some rows and otherwise reads once, few, many or a size class.

d_gene: TRBD1; abundance: -; v_gene: TRBV4-1; j_gene: TRBJ2-3; CDR3aa: CASSPQTGSDTQYF; CDR3nt: TGCGCCAGCAGCCCACAGACAGGGTCAGATACGCAGTATTTT
d_gene: TRBD1; abundance: -; v_gene: TRBV4-1; j_gene: TRBJ2-1; CDR3aa: CASSRIQGAVNEQFF; CDR3nt: TGCGCCAGCAGCCGGATACAGGGGGCGGTCAATGAGCAGTTCTTC
d_gene: -; abundance: -; v_gene: TRBV5-6; j_gene: TRBJ2-3; CDR3aa: CASSLGLPDTQYF; CDR3nt: TGTGCCAGCAGCTTGGGACTCCCAGATACGCAGTATTTT
d_gene: -; abundance: -; v_gene: TRBV19; j_gene: TRBJ2-1; CDR3aa: CASSMEYAERSYNEQFF; CDR3nt: TGTGCCAGTAGTATGGAGTACGCGGAGCGCTCCTACAATGAGCAGTTCTTC
d_gene: -; abundance: -; v_gene: TRBV18; j_gene: TRBJ2-7; CDR3aa: CASSPLAAISYEQYF; CDR3nt: TGTGCCAGCTCACCACTGGCGGCGATCTCCTACGAGCAGTACTTC
d_gene: -; abundance: -; v_gene: TRBV7-2; j_gene: TRBJ1-2; CDR3aa: CASSLMVSPGLTNYGYTF; CDR3nt: TGTGCCAGCAGCCTGATGGTTTCGCCGGGGCTGACTAACTATGGCTACACCTTC
d_gene: -; abundance: -; v_gene: TRBV9; j_gene: TRBJ2-1; CDR3aa: CASSDRASLTDQFF; CDR3nt: TGTGCCAGCAGCGACCGGGCGTCTCTTACGGACCAGTTCTTC
d_gene: -; abundance: -; v_gene: TRBV6-5; j_gene: TRBJ2-7; CDR3aa: CASTLGTPYEQYF; CDR3nt: TGTGCCAGCACCCTAGGGACACCCTACGAGCAGTACTTC
d_gene: -; abundance: -; v_gene: TRBV19; j_gene: TRBJ2-1; CDR3aa: CASTWGGSEKKQFF; CDR3nt: TGTGCCAGTACCTGGGGCGGGTCGGAAAAAAAGCAGTTCTTC
d_gene: TRBD1; abundance: few; v_gene: TRBV7-9; j_gene: TRBJ1-1; CDR3aa: CASSPNRGMNTEAFF; CDR3nt: TGTGCCAGCAGTCCTAACAGGGGGATGAACACTGAAGCTTTCTTT
d_gene: TRBD1; abundance: -; v_gene: TRBV10-2; j_gene: TRBJ2-1; CDR3aa: CASSESRDRGLNEQFF; CDR3nt: TGCGCCAGCAGTGAGTCCCGGGACAGGGGGCTCAATGAGCAGTTCTTC
d_gene: -; abundance: once; v_gene: TRBV5-6; j_gene: TRBJ2-4; CDR3aa: CASSWAVGPNIQYF; CDR3nt: TGTGCCAGCAGCTGGGCAGTAGGCCCAAACATTCAGTACTTC
d_gene: -; abundance: -; v_gene: TRBV6-5; j_gene: TRBJ1-1; CDR3aa: CASRKRNTEAFF; CDR3nt: TGTGCCAGCAGAAAGAGAAACACTGAAGCTTTCTTT
d_gene: -; abundance: -; v_gene: TRBV19; j_gene: TRBJ2-1; CDR3aa: CASSTTRTLRNEQFF; CDR3nt: TGTGCCAGTAGCACTACTAGGACACTTCGAAATGAGCAGTTCTTC
d_gene: TRBD2; abundance: -; v_gene: TRBV7-6; j_gene: TRBJ2-1; CDR3aa: CASSSAPGTSSYNEQFF; CDR3nt: TGTGCCAGCAGCTCAGCACCCGGGACTAGCTCCTACAATGAGCAGTTCTTC
d_gene: -; abundance: once; v_gene: TRBV5-6; j_gene: TRBJ1-2; CDR3aa: CASSPRQDYGYTF; CDR3nt: TGTGCCAGCAGCCCCCGACAGGACTATGGCTACACCTTC
d_gene: -; abundance: few; v_gene: TRBV7-2; j_gene: TRBJ2-3; CDR3aa: CASSLRSGASQDTQYF; CDR3nt: TGTGCCAGCAGCTTACGGTCCGGGGCCTCCCAGGATACGCAGTATTTT